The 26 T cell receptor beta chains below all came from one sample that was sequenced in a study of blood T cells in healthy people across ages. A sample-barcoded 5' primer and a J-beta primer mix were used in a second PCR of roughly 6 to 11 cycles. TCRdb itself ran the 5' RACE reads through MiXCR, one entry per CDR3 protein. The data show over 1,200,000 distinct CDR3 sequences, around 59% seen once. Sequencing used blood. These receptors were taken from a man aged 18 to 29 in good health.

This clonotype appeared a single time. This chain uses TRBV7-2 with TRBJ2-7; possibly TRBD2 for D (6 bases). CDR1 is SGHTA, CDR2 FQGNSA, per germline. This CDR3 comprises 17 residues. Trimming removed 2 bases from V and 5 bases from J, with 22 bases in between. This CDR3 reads CASSLRGLTSSVDEQYF. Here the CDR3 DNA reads TGTGCCAGCAGCTTAAGGGGACTGACTAGTTCCGTCGACGAGCAGTACTTC.

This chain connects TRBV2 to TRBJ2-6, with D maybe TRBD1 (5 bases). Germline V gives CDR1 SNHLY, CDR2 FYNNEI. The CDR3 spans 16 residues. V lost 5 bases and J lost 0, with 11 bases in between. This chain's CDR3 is CASSKDQGSGANVLTF. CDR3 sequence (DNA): TGTGCCAGCAGTAAAGACCAGGGCTCTGGGGCCAACGTCCTGACTTTC.

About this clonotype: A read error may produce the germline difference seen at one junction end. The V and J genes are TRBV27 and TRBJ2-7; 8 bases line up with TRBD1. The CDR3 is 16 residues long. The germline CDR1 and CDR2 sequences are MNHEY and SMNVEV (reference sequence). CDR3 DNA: TGTGCCAGCAGTTTGGCAACAGGGGGTAGTGGCTACGAGCGGTACTTC. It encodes CASSLATGGSGYERYF.

The DNA for the CDR3 is TGTGCCAGCAGTGAGTTTCTAGCGGGGTCAGAGGAGCAGTTCTTC. Translated, it gives CASSEFLAGSEEQFF. The chain couples TRBV2 to TRBJ2-1, with 9 nucleotides matching TRBD2. The trim removed 3 bases at V and 10 bases at J, leaving 10 bases unmatched. CDR1 SNHLY and CDR2 FYNNEI come from the germline V gene. The CDR3 contains 15 residues.

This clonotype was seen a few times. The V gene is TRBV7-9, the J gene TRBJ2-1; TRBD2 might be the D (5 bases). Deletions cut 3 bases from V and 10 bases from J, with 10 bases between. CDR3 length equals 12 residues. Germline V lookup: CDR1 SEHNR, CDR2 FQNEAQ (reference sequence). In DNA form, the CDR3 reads TGTGCCAGCAGCTTTATTCCGGGGGAGCAGTTCTTC. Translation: CASSFIPGEQFF.

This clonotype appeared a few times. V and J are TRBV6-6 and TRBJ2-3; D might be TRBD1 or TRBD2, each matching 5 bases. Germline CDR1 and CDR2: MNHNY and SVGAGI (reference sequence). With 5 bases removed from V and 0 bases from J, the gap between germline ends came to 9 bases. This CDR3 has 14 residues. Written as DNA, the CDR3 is TGTGCCAGCAGTGGGACCACTAGCACAGATACGCAGTATTTT. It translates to CASSGTTSTDTQYF.

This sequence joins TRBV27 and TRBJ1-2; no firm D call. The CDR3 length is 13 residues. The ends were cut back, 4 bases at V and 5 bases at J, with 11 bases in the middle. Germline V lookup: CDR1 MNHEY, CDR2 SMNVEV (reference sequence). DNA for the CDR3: TGTGCCAGCAGTTCGTACTTACGGTATGGCTACACCTTC. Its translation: CASSSYLRYGYTF.

In DNA form, the CDR3 reads TGTGCCAGCAGTGAACCCCCCAGGGGGGTCTACAATGAGCAGTTCTTC. As protein: CASSEPPRGVYNEQFF. The chain links TRBV2 to TRBJ2-1, with a tentative D call TRBD1 (7 bases). Germline V gene lookup returns CDR1 SNHLY and CDR2 FYNNEI. V lost 2 bases to trimming and J lost 3 bases, with 14 bases between them. CDR3 length: 16 residues.

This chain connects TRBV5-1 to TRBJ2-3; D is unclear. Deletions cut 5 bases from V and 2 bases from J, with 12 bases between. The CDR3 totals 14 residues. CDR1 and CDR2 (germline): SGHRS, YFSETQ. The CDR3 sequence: CASRGSSTTDTQYF. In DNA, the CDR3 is TGCGCCAGCAGGGGTTCAAGCACCACAGATACGCAGTATTTT.

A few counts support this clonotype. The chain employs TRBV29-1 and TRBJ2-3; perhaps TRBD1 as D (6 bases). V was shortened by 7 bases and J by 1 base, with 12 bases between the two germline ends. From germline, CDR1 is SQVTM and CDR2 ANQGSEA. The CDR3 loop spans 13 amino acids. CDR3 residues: CSARQAGTDTQYF. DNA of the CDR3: TGCAGCGCCAGACAGGCAGGCACAGATACGCAGTATTTT.

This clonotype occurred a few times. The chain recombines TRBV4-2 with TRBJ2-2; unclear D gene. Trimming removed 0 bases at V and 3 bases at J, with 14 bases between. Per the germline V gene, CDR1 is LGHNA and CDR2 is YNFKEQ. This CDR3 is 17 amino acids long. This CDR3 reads CASSQDRGSTHTGELFF. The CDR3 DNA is TGTGCCAGCAGCCAAGATCGAGGCTCAACGCACACCGGGGAGCTGTTTTTT.

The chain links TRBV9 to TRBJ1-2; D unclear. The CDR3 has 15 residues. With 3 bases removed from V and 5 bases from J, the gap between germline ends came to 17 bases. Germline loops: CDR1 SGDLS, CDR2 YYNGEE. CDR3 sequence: CASSGVPEPPYGYTF. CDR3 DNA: TGTGCCAGCAGCGGAGTCCCTGAACCACCTTATGGCTACACCTTC.

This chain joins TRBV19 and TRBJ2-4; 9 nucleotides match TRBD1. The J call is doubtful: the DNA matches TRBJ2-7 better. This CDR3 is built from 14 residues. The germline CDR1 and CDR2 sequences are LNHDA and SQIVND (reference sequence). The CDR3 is CASSWDREEDEQYF. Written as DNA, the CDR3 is TGTGCCAGTAGTTGGGACAGGGAAGAAGACGAGCAGTACTTC.

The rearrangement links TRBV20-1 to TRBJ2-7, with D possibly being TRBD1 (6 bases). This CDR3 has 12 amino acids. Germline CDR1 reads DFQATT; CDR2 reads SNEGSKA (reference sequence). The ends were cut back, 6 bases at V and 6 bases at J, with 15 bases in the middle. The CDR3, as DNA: TGCAGTGCAGAACAGGGTTCAAGCGAGCAGTACTTC. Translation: CSAEQGSSEQYF.

For the CDR3, the DNA is TGTGCCAGCAGTTACTCGCCTGATTACGAGCAGTACTTC. Residues: CASSYSPDYEQYF. The chain recombines TRBV6-6 with TRBJ2-7; D uncertain. The germline V gene encodes CDR1 MNHNY and CDR2 SVGAGI (reference sequence). V was trimmed by 0 bases and J by 4 bases, leaving 7 bases between them. The CDR3 length is 13 residues.

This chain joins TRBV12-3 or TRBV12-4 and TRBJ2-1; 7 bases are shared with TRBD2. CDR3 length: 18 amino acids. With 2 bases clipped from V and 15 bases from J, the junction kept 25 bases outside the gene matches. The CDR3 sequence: CASSLRRVGREFDAGLFF. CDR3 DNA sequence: TGTGCCAGCAGTTTAAGGCGAGTTGGGCGGGAGTTTGACGCAGGTTTGTTCTTC.

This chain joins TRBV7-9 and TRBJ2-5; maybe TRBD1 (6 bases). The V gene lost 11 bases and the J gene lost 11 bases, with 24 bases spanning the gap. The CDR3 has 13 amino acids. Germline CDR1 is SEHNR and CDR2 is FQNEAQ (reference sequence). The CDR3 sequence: CAGQRGGFGEQYF. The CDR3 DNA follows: TGTGCCGGTCAAAGAGGGGGATTCGGGGAGCAGTACTTC.

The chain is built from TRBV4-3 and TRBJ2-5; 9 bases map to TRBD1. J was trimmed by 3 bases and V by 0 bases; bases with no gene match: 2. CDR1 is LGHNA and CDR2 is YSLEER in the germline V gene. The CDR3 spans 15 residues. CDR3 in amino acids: CASSQEQGAEETQYF. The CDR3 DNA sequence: TGCGCCAGCAGCCAAGAACAGGGGGCCGAAGAGACCCAGTACTTC.

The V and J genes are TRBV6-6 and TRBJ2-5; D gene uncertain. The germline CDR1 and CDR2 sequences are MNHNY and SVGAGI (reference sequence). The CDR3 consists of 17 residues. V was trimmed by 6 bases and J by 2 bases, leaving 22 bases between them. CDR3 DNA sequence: TGTGCCAGCAGCGGCCCCCGAGGATTCGGACCACAAGAGACCCAGTACTTC. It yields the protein CASSGPRGFGPQETQYF.

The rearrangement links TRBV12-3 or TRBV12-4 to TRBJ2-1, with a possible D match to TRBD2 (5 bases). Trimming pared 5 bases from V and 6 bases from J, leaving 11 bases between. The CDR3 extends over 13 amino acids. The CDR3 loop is CASSILGSNEQFF. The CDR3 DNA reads TGTGCCAGCAGTATTCTGGGGAGCAATGAGCAGTTCTTC.

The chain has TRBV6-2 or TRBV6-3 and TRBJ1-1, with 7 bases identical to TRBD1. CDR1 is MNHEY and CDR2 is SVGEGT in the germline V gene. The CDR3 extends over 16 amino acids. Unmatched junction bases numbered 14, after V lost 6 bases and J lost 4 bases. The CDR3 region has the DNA TGTGCCAGCAGCCGAACAACAGGGGCGGGAGCCACTGAAGCTTTCTTT. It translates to CASSRTTGAGATEAFF.

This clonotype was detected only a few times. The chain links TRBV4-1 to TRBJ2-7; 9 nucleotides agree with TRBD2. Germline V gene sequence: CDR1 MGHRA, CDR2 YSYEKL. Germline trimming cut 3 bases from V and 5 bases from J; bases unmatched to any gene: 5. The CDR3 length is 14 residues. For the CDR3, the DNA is TGCGCCAGCAGCCAGAGCGGGGGGCCCAACGAGCAGTACTTC. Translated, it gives CASSQSGGPNEQYF.

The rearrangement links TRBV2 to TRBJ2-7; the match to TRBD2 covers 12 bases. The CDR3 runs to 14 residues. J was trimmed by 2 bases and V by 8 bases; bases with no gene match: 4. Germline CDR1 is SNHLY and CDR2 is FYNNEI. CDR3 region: CASAGLAGAYEQYF. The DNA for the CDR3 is TGTGCCAGCGCGGGACTAGCGGGTGCCTACGAGCAGTACTTC.

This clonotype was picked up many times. The CDR3 sequence is CASSPQYNSPLHF. DNA of the CDR3: TGTGCCAGCTCACCACAGTATAATTCACCCCTCCACTTT. The chain carries TRBV18 and TRBJ1-6, with D unresolved. CDR1 is KGHSH and CDR2 is LQKENI in the germline V gene. The CDR3 totals 13 residues. Trimming shortened V by 1 base and J by 4 bases, and 2 bases separated the two germline ends.

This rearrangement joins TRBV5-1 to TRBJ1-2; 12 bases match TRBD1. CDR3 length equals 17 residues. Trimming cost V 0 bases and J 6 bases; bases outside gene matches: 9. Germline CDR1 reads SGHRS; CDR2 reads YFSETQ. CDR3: CASSLDRDRGRSDGYTF. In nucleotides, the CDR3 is TGCGCCAGCAGCTTGGATCGGGACAGGGGGCGCTCGGATGGCTACACCTTC. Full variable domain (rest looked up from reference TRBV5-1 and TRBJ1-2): KAGVTQTPRYLIKTRGQQVTLSCSPISGHRSVSWYQQTPGQGLQFLFEYFSETQRNKGNFPGRFSGRQFSNSRSEMNVSTLELGDSALYLCASSLDRDRGRSDGYTFGSGTRLTVV.

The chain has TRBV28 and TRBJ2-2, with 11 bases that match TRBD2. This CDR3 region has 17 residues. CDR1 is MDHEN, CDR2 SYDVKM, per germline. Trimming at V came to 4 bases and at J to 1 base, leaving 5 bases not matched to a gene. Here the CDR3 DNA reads TGTGCCAGCAGTTCGTTCGGACTAGCGGGGAACACCGGGGAGCTGTTTTTT. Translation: CASSSFGLAGNTGELFF.